The TCR beta chain under discussion was sequenced for a study of cytomegalovirus exposure and HLA in healthy donors. Findings and limits, study-wide: Donor immune exposure was known only as CMV serostatus. Presence/absence results assume similar sequencing depth per donor, which may not hold. There were approximately 150 TCR beta chains listed as cytomegalovirus-associated.

Concerning this clone: Its antigen is currently unknown.

Germline-derived CDR1 and CDR2 are SGHNT and YENEEA. The CDR3 loop spans 14 amino acids. Trimming took 11 bases from V and 5 from J, leaving 19 bases between them. Healthy donors of bone marrow made up the group. The PCR made use of 60 Vbeta and 13 Jbeta primers. The assay was immunoSEQ multiplex PCR, and TCRdb's table has in-frame clones only and misses some. In the table there are roughly 200,000 clones, roughly 73% of which are singletons. V and J are TRBV11-3 and TRBJ2-1, with unresolved D. The source is a woman aged 25 to 39 in good health and CMV-seronegative. Sequencing used PBMCs. The CDR3 sequence: CASTPGSADNEQFF. CDR3 coding DNA: TGTGCCTCCACCCCCGGGTCCGCCGACAATGAGCAGTTCTTC.